This T cell receptor (beta chain) originates from a study of T cell changes during pregnancy in multiple sclerosis. Generated by immunoSEQ multiplex PCR, the TCRdb table keeps only in-frame clones and is missing some. The sample contains tens of thousands of clones, about 94% of which appear only once. The germline V gene has CDR1 PRHDT and CDR2 FYEKMQ (reference sequence). The trim removed 5 bases at V and 3 bases at J, leaving 14 bases unmatched. The CDR3 has 17 amino acids. V is TRBV13 and J is TRBJ2-3; 7 nucleotides agree with TRBD2. The sample here was CD8+ T cells from peripheral blood mononuclear cells, taken in the third trimester of pregnancy. This TCR derives from a female donor with multiple sclerosis, enrolled in a pregnancy study. The CDR3 bases are TGTGCCAGCAGCCCCCTAGCGGCCAGGAAGTTGACAGATACGCAGTATTTT. Encoded protein: CASSPLAARKLTDTQYF.